Shown below are 28 T cell receptor beta chains from a single sample sequenced in a study of TIL therapy for anti-PD-1-resistant metastatic lung cancer (dated by TCRdb to about 2021). Using bias-controlled multiplex PCR with the immunoSEQ v3 hsTCRB kit, the TCR beta CDR3 regions were amplified from genomic DNA. The table comes from immuneACCESS by way of TCRdb, which keeps in-frame sequences with V and J called. Part of the clones is missing from these tables; in studies checked, under half for an unresolved V gene and the rest for unknown reasons. Counted in this sample were just under 60,000 clones; 73% of them appeared once. The top ten constitute more than 1.5% of the sample. The time point label for this specimen denotes: pre-treatment sample, taken before nivolumab and TIL therapy. The sample consisted of blood, taken at baseline. All receptors derive from a person between 30 and 80 years old with non-small cell lung cancer.

The chain links TRBV11-3 to TRBJ2-1; 7 bases align to TRBD1. There are 14 residues in the CDR3. V was pared by 5 bases and J by 4 bases, with 5 bases of the junction left unmatched. CDR1 is SGHNT, CDR2 YENEEA, per germline. In DNA form, the CDR3 reads TGTGCCAGCAGCCCGGGACAGATATACAATGAGCAGTTCTTC. It encodes CASSPGQIYNEQFF.

The chain couples TRBV7-8 to TRBJ2-1; tentative D call: TRBD2 (6 bases). Germline V gene lookup returns CDR1 SGHVS and CDR2 FQNEAQ. V was trimmed by 2 bases and J by 5 bases, leaving 13 bases between them. The CDR3 contains 15 residues. The CDR3 region has the DNA TGTGCCAGCAGCTTATGGTCCGGGAGCAACAATGAGCAGTTCTTC. Protein: CASSLWSGSNNEQFF.

V is TRBV12-5 and J is TRBJ1-5; D is possibly TRBD1 (6 bases). This CDR3 is built from 14 residues. V lost 6 bases to trimming and J lost 0 bases, with 9 bases between them. The V gene's germline CDR1 is LGHNT and CDR2 FRNRAP. CDR3 in amino acids: CASGDSYSNQPQHF. CDR3 coding DNA: TGTGCTAGTGGGGACAGCTATAGCAATCAGCCCCAGCATTTT.

This chain links TRBV7-6 with TRBJ2-3, with 13 nucleotides matching TRBD2. Losses at the gene ends were 4 bases for V and 1 base for J; bases not matched to a gene: 5. Germline lookup yields CDR1 SGHVS and CDR2 FNYEAQ. The CDR3 consists of 17 residues. The CDR3 protein is CASSSGTSGIRTDTQYF. The CDR3 coding sequence is TGTGCCAGCAGCTCCGGGACTAGCGGGATCCGCACAGATACGCAGTATTTT.

J is TRBJ2-1 and V is TRBV28; 9 nucleotides match TRBD1. This CDR3 is built from 14 residues. The J segment lost 3 bases and the V segment lost 8 bases, leaving 5 bases of the junction unmatched. Germline CDR1 reads MDHEN; CDR2 reads SYDVKM. The CDR3 is CASLPTGGYNEQFF. As DNA, the CDR3 is TGTGCCAGCCTGCCGACAGGGGGCTACAATGAGCAGTTCTTC.

Remarks on this clone: Germline and junction disagree at one end, which may indicate a read error. This chain uses TRBV6-5 with TRBJ2-5; perhaps TRBD2 as D (6 bases). This CDR3 is 14 amino acids long. Germline loops: CDR1 MNHEY, CDR2 SVGAGI. In DNA form, the CDR3 reads TGTGCCAGCAGTTACTCGGGCAGCCGGGAGCCCCGGGACTTC. Amino acid sequence: CASSYSGSREPRDF.

This chain connects TRBV2 to TRBJ2-1, with D uncertain. In germline, CDR1 is SNHLY, CDR2 FYNNEI. This CDR3 spans 14 amino acids. V was pared by 6 bases and J by 3 bases, with 12 bases between. The CDR3 DNA reads as TGTGCCAGCAGCGAAAGGTGGTACTACAATGAGCAGTTCTTC. Protein product: CASSERWYYNEQFF.

The chain joins TRBV18 to TRBJ1-5; tentatively, D is TRBD1 (5 bases). The ends were cut back, 3 bases at V and 5 bases at J, with 14 bases in the middle. The CDR3 has 15 amino acids. The germline V gene encodes CDR1 KGHSH and CDR2 LQKENI. The CDR3 DNA follows: TGTGCCAGCTCACCCGGACATGGAGTCGATCAGCCCCAGCATTTT. This encodes CASSPGHGVDQPQHF.

CDR3 region: CASSQPRGAPSTEAFF. CDR3 nucleotides: TGCGCCAGCAGCCAACCACGGGGGGCCCCGAGCACTGAAGCTTTCTTT. The chain uses TRBV4-1 and TRBJ1-1; D may be TRBD1 (6 bases). The germline V gene has CDR1 MGHRA and CDR2 YSYEKL. Trimming cost V 2 bases and J 4 bases, with 17 bases left between them. This CDR3 is built from 16 residues.

The rearrangement links TRBV4-1 to TRBJ2-1; TRBD2 is a possible D gene (6 bases). The V gene's germline CDR1 is MGHRA and CDR2 YSYEKL. The CDR3 has 16 amino acids. V lost 1 base to trimming and J lost 0 bases, with 10 bases between them. In DNA, the CDR3 is TGCGCCAGCAGCCAAGTGCGGGATAGCTCCTACAATGAGCAGTTCTTC. Encoded protein: CASSQVRDSSYNEQFF.

This clone has a single count. V and J are TRBV5-1 and TRBJ2-1, with D possibly being TRBD1 (6 bases). The CDR3 runs to 16 residues. Trimming removed 0 bases from V and 0 bases from J, with 10 bases in between. CDR1 is SGHRS and CDR2 is YFSETQ in the germline V gene. Written as DNA, the CDR3 is TGCGCCAGCAGCTTGGCCACAGGGATCTCCTACAATGAGCAGTTCTTC. Its protein product is CASSLATGISYNEQFF.

The chain recombines TRBV7-8 with TRBJ1-4; no clear D. Germline CDR1 and CDR2: SGHVS and FQNEAQ. The CDR3 loop spans 11 amino acids. V shed 6 bases and J shed 5 bases, with 4 bases lying between them. DNA of the CDR3: TGTGCCAGCAGGCTGAATGAAAAACTGTTTTTT. This sequence encodes CASRLNEKLFF. Full variable domain (outside the CDR3, taken from reference TRBV7-8 and TRBJ1-4): GAGVSQSPRYKVAKRGQDVALRCDPISGHVSLFWYQQALGQGPEFLTYFQNEAQLDKSGLPSDRFFAERPEGSVSTLKIQRTQQEDSAVYLCASRLNEKLFFGSGTQLSVL.

CDR3 amino acids: CASSLMTGQMDQPQHF. In DNA form, the CDR3 reads TGTGCCAGCAGCTTGATGACCGGCCAGATGGATCAGCCCCAGCATTTT. This chain joins TRBV5-6 and TRBJ1-5; no clear D gene. The CDR3 length is 16 residues. V was cut by 1 base and J by 5 bases, with 16 bases left in between. Germline CDR1 and CDR2: SGHDT and YYEEEE.

V gene TRBV11-3 combines with J gene TRBJ2-7, with D possibly TRBD2 on 5 matching bases. Deletions cut 0 bases from V and 6 bases from J, with 12 bases between. The CDR3 is made up of 14 amino acids. The germline V gene has CDR1 SGHNT and CDR2 YENEEA. DNA for the CDR3: TGTGCCAGCAGCTTAGACGGGCTAGCTGTCGAGCAGTACTTC. Translation: CASSLDGLAVEQYF.

The chain combines TRBV11-2 with TRBJ2-1, with 12 bases that match TRBD2. This CDR3 is 15 amino acids long. The germline gives CDR1 SGHAT, CDR2 FQNNGV. V gave up 4 bases and J gave up 7 bases; unmatched junction bases: 5. CDR3 nucleotide sequence: TGTGCCAGCAGCTGGGGGACTAGCGGGTTAAATGAGCAGTTCTTC. Translated, it gives CASSWGTSGLNEQFF. The full variable domain, rest sourced from reference TRBV11-2 and TRBJ2-1, is EAGVAQSPRYKIIEKRQSVAFWCNPISGHATLYWYQQILGQGPKLLIQFQNNGVVDDSQLPKDRFSAERLKGVDSTLKIQPAKLEDSAVYLCASSWGTSGLNEQFFGPGTRLTVL.

The chain has TRBV10-3 and TRBJ1-2, with D uncertain. Per germline, CDR1 ENHRY and CDR2 SYGVKD. The germline V and J ends were trimmed by 6 bases and 5 bases, with 19 bases remaining between them. The CDR3 consists of 15 residues. The CDR3 region is CAIRGDSYLGYGYTF. The DNA of the CDR3 is TGTGCCATCAGGGGAGACTCCTACCTCGGGTATGGCTACACCTTC.

This chain joins TRBV7-9 and TRBJ1-4; D is uncertain. Trimming pared 6 bases from V and 8 bases from J, leaving 22 bases between. The CDR3 extends over 16 amino acids. Per the germline V gene, CDR1 is SEHNR and CDR2 is FQNEAQ (reference sequence). The CDR3 DNA reads as TGTGCCAGCAGATCTACACGGGTGGTGAGAAACGAAAAACTGTTTTTT. Residues: CASRSTRVVRNEKLFF.

The J gene is TRBJ2-1, the V gene TRBV29-1; D might be TRBD1 or TRBD2, each matching 5 bases. The CDR3 runs 12 residues. Trimming removed 4 bases at V and 7 bases at J, with 11 bases between. Germline assignment: CDR1 SQVTM and CDR2 ANQGSEA. DNA for the CDR3: TGCAGCGTTGCCGGGGCTAGAAATGAGCAGTTCTTC. The encoded protein is CSVAGARNEQFF.

The chain recombines TRBV29-1 with TRBJ2-5, with TRBD1 matching 9 bases. The CDR3 consists of 14 residues. Germline CDR1 is SQVTM and CDR2 is ANQGSEA. The junction had 9 bases not matched to a gene; V was cut back by 7 bases and J by 3 bases. CDR3 DNA: TGCAGCGGCCGGAACAGGGGGCGCGAAGAGACCCAGTACTTC. Its protein product is CSGRNRGREETQYF.

This chain links TRBV7-2 with TRBJ1-1; D is possibly TRBD1 (5 bases). Germline assignment: CDR1 SGHTA and CDR2 FQGNSA. The CDR3 covers 14 residues. V was pared by 3 bases and J by 3 bases, with 11 bases between. CDR3 amino acids: CASSLAGLYTEAFF. The CDR3 DNA reads as TGTGCCAGCAGCTTGGCAGGGTTGTACACTGAAGCTTTCTTT.

The rearrangement links TRBV5-6 to TRBJ1-2, with D unresolved. This CDR3 has 14 residues. V lost 2 bases to trimming and J lost 0 bases, with 8 bases between them. Germline V CDR1 and CDR2: SGHDT, YYEEEE. This chain's CDR3 is CASSFLVTNYGYTF. The CDR3 DNA follows: TGTGCCAGCAGCTTCTTAGTAACTAACTATGGCTACACCTTC.

The V gene is TRBV6-5, the J gene TRBJ2-2; 9 bases fit TRBD1. The germline V gene encodes CDR1 MNHEY and CDR2 SVGAGI. The CDR3 has 16 residues. Unmatched junction bases numbered 9, after V lost 4 bases and J lost 6 bases. The CDR3 reads CASSLWGQGMAGELFF. CDR3 bases: TGTGCCAGCAGTTTATGGGGACAGGGTATGGCCGGGGAGCTGTTTTTT.

This clone was counted between two and nine times. The V call is TRBV4-1, the J call TRBJ1-5; D remains ambiguous. Germline V gene data show CDR1 as MGHRA and CDR2 as YSYEKL. V lost 1 base to trimming and J lost 9 bases, with 13 bases between them. This CDR3 is built from 14 residues. In DNA, the CDR3 is TGCGCCAGCAGCCAAGTACTCAGTACATGGCCCCAGCATTTT. Encoded protein: CASSQVLSTWPQHF.

This chain connects TRBV27 to TRBJ2-7; D is undetermined. This CDR3 is built from 14 residues. The germline CDR1 and CDR2 sequences are MNHEY and SMNVEV (reference sequence). V was shortened by 4 bases and J by 6 bases, with 16 bases between the two germline ends. The CDR3 loop is CASSYQYSTGEQYF. CDR3 nucleotide sequence: TGTGCCAGCAGTTACCAATATTCCACCGGCGAGCAGTACTTC.

The chain links TRBV5-1 to TRBJ1-3; TRBD1 matches 7 bases. The V gene's germline CDR1 is SGHRS and CDR2 YFSETQ. V shed 3 bases, J shed 8 bases, and the junction held 5 bases outside the gene matches. The CDR3 has 13 residues. The CDR3 loop is CASSYDRADTIYF. DNA of the CDR3: TGCGCCAGCAGCTATGACAGGGCGGACACCATATATTTT.

The chain uses TRBV15 and TRBJ2-5; D gene ambiguous. The CDR3 is made up of 15 amino acids. V lost 0 bases to trimming and J lost 2 bases, with 10 bases between them. CDR1 LNHNV and CDR2 YYDKDF come from the germline V gene (reference sequence). The CDR3 spells CATSREWQLQETQYF. CDR3 in DNA: TGTGCCACCAGCAGAGAGTGGCAGCTTCAAGAGACCCAGTACTTC. Full variable domain (rest looked up from reference TRBV15 and TRBJ2-5): DAMVIQNPRYQVTQFGKPVTLSCSQTLNHNVMYWYQQKSSQAPKLLFHYYDKDFNNEADTPDNFQSRRPNTSFCFLDIRSPGLGDTAMYLCATSREWQLQETQYFGPGTRLLVL.

This clone showed up just a few times. The chain joins TRBV5-1 to TRBJ1-4; 9 bases map to TRBD1. V dropped 0 bases and J dropped 4; count of bases not matched to a gene: 4. Germline V gives CDR1 SGHRS, CDR2 YFSETQ. The CDR3 has 16 residues. The CDR3 DNA reads as TGCGCCAGCAGCTTGGAGGGGACAGGGAGTAATGAAAAACTGTTTTTT. As protein: CASSLEGTGSNEKLFF.

V and J are TRBV7-2 and TRBJ2-1; a weak D match, TRBD2 (5 bases). CDR3 length equals 14 residues. From germline, CDR1 is SGHTA and CDR2 FQGNSA. V was trimmed by 5 bases and J by 7 bases, leaving 15 bases between them. Here the CDR3 reads CASSPTREGNEQFF. The CDR3 DNA sequence: TGTGCCAGCAGCCCTACTAGAGAGGGAAATGAGCAGTTCTTC.